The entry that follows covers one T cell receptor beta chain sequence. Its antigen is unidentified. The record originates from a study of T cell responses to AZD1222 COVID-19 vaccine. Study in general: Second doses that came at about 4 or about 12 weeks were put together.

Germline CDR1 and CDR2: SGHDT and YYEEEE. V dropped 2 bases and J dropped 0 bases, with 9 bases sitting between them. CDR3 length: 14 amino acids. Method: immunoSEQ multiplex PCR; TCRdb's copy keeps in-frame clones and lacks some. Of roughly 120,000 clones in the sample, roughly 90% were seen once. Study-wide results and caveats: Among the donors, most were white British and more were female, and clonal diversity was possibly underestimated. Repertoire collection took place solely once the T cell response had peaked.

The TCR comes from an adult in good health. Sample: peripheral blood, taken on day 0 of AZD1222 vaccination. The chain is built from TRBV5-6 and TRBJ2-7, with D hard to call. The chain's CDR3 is CASSFGFPSYEQYF. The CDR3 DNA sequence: TGTGCCAGCAGCTTTGGTTTTCCCTCCTACGAGCAGTACTTC.